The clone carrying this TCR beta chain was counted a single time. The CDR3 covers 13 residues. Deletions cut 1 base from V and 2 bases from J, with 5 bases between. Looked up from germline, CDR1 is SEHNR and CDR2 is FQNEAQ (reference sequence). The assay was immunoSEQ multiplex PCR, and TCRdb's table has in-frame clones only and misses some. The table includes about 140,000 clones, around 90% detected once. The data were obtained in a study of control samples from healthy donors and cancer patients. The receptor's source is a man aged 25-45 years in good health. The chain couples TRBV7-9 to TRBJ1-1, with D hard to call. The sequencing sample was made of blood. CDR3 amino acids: CASSLVGNTEAFF. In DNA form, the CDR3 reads TGTGCCAGCAGCTTAGTTGGAAACACTGAAGCTTTCTTT.